The 32 T cell receptor beta chains below come from one sample, sequenced in a study of blood T cell repertoires in COVID-19. The protocol was immunoSEQ multiplex PCR, while the TCRdb copy is restricted to in-frame clones and leaves out a portion. The table includes just over 300,000 clones, nearly 90% detected once. The sample taken for sequencing was PBMCs or T cells enriched from blood (not recorded which). The source of these receptors is a woman between 18 and 29 years old with acute COVID-19.

This clone has more than one count but fewer than ten. This sequence joins TRBV5-1 and TRBJ1-5, with 11 nucleotides matching TRBD1. V shed 4 bases, J shed 5 bases, and the junction held 5 bases outside the gene matches. Germline V gene lookup returns CDR1 SGHRS and CDR2 YFSETQ. CDR3 length: 15 residues. CDR3 DNA: TGCGCCAGCAGCCCCAGGACAGGGGGCGATCAGCCCCAGCATTTT. Its translation is CASSPRTGGDQPQHF.

The rearrangement links TRBV18 to TRBJ2-6, with D perhaps matching TRBD1 (6 bases). This CDR3 is 16 amino acids long. Germline assignment: CDR1 KGHSH and CDR2 LQKENI. V dropped 3 bases and J dropped 2 bases, with 11 bases sitting between them. CDR3 nucleotides: TGTGCCAGCTCACCCGGGACATCTGCTGGGGCCAACGTCCTGACTTTC. Encoded protein: CASSPGTSAGANVLTF.

CDR3 sequence: CASSGQGRAKETQYF. The DNA of the CDR3 is TGCGCCAGCAGCGGGCAGGGGCGGGCGAAAGAGACCCAGTACTTC. The chain uses TRBV5-1 and TRBJ2-5; tentative D call: TRBD1 (6 bases). V gave up 4 bases and J gave up 3 bases, with 16 bases separating them. Germline V gene lookup returns CDR1 SGHRS and CDR2 YFSETQ. The CDR3 runs to 15 residues.

The chain joins TRBV27 to TRBJ1-6; D gene uncertain. The CDR3 contains 14 residues. Trimming removed 7 bases from V and 8 bases from J, with 15 bases in between. CDR1 is MNHEY, CDR2 SMNVEV, per germline (reference sequence). The CDR3 here is CASTTLGIDSPLHF. Written as DNA, the CDR3 is TGTGCCAGCACTACCCTGGGCATTGATTCACCCCTCCACTTT.

This chain uses TRBV13 with TRBJ2-1; TRBD2 matches 11 bases. Germline lookup yields CDR1 PRHDT and CDR2 FYEKMQ (reference sequence). V shed 2 bases and J 3 bases; nucleotides not matched to a gene: 6. The CDR3 has 17 residues. CDR3 DNA sequence: TGTGCCAGCAGCTTATGGGGAACTAGCGGGAGCTACAATGAGCAGTTCTTC. Translating it yields CASSLWGTSGSYNEQFF.

This clone has more than one count but fewer than ten. V is TRBV2 and J is TRBJ2-2, with 9 nucleotides matching TRBD2. CDR3 length: 16 amino acids. CDR1 is SNHLY and CDR2 is FYNNEI in the germline V gene. Trimming took 6 bases from V and 3 from J; bases not matched to a gene: 8. The CDR3 sequence: CASRPEREVDTGELFF. Here the CDR3 DNA reads TGTGCCAGCAGACCAGAGCGGGAGGTCGACACCGGGGAGCTGTTTTTT. The full variable domain, its missing parts supplied by reference TRBV2 and TRBJ2-2, is EPEVTQTPSHQVTQMGQEVILRCVPISNHLYFYWYRQILGQKVEFLVSFYNNEISEKSEIFDDQFSVERPDGSNFTLKIRSTKLEDSAMYFCASRPEREVDTGELFFGEGSRLTVL.

Only a few counts were recorded for this clone. The V gene is TRBV11-1, the J gene TRBJ1-6; D is ambiguous. The ends were cut back, 2 bases at V and 5 bases at J, with 7 bases in the middle. Germline-derived CDR1 and CDR2 are SGHAT and FQDESV (reference sequence). The length of the CDR3 is 14 residues. CDR3 in amino acids: CASSLIADNSPLHF. The DNA for the CDR3 is TGTGCCAGCAGCTTAATTGCAGATAATTCACCCCTCCACTTT.

The chain links TRBV6-5 to TRBJ1-1; 7 positions agree with TRBD1. With V trimmed by 5 bases and J by 4 bases, 10 bases remained unmatched. Germline V gene sequence: CDR1 MNHEY, CDR2 SVGAGI. This CDR3 comprises 15 residues. CDR3 loop: CASSPETGRTTEAFF. The CDR3 bases are TGTGCCAGCAGTCCCGAGACAGGGAGGACCACTGAAGCTTTCTTT.

This chain's CDR3 is CASSRESGILNEKLFF. The CDR3 DNA reads TGTGCCAGCAGCAGAGAATCCGGGATTCTTAATGAAAAACTGTTTTTT. The rearrangement links TRBV14 to TRBJ1-4; D gene uncertain. Germline-derived CDR1 and CDR2 are SGHDN and FVKESK. This CDR3 is built from 16 residues. The V gene lost 5 bases and the J gene lost 4 bases, with 17 bases spanning the gap.

This clone has a single count. The chain carries TRBV19 and TRBJ1-1; perhaps TRBD1 as D (5 bases). Germline CDR1 and CDR2: LNHDA and SQIVND (reference sequence). This CDR3 contains 14 residues. Between the trimmed V and J ends, which lost 7 bases and 0 bases, there was a span of 12 bases. The CDR3 reads CASTNRQLNTEAFF. CDR3 DNA sequence: TGTGCCAGTACTAACCGACAGTTGAACACTGAAGCTTTCTTT.

This clone was seen just once. This chain's CDR3 is CSASGGVNQPQHF. Written as DNA, the CDR3 is TGCAGTGCTAGTGGGGGGGTCAATCAGCCCCAGCATTTT. V usage is TRBV20-1 and J usage is TRBJ1-5; perhaps TRBD1 as D (5 bases). V was pared by 3 bases and J by 3 bases, with 9 bases between. The CDR3 loop spans 13 amino acids. Germline lookup yields CDR1 DFQATT and CDR2 SNEGSKA (reference sequence).

The chain has TRBV18 and TRBJ2-6; D is possibly TRBD2 (7 bases). The CDR3 sequence is 17 residues long. Per the germline V gene, CDR1 is KGHSH and CDR2 is LQKENI. The V gene lost 2 bases and the J gene lost 2 bases, with 13 bases spanning the gap. This CDR3 reads CASSPAYGGPGANVLTF. CDR3 sequence (DNA): TGTGCCAGCTCACCAGCATACGGGGGGCCTGGGGCCAACGTCCTGACTTTC. The full variable domain, rest sourced from reference TRBV18 and TRBJ2-6, is NAGVMQNPRHLVRRRGQEARLRCSPMKGHSHVYWYRQLPEEGLKFMVYLQKENIIDESGMPKERFSAEFPKEGPSILRIQQVVRGDSAAYFCASSPAYGGPGANVLTFGAGSRLTVL.

The chain recombines TRBV20-1 with TRBJ2-1; 7 bases line up with TRBD1. The J segment lost 15 bases and the V segment lost 1 base, leaving 6 bases of the junction unmatched. The CDR3 sequence is 11 residues long. Germline CDR1 is DFQATT and CDR2 is SNEGSKA (reference sequence). The CDR3 reads CSARARQGLFF. For the CDR3, the DNA is TGCAGTGCTAGAGCTCGACAGGGCCTGTTCTTC.

V usage is TRBV15 and J usage is TRBJ2-7; 7 positions agree with TRBD2. CDR3 length: 13 amino acids. From germline, CDR1 is LNHNV and CDR2 YYDKDF (reference sequence). Trimming cost V 8 bases and J 4 bases; bases outside gene matches: 8. CDR3 in amino acids: CATGAGELYEQYF. The CDR3 coding sequence is TGTGCCACCGGTGCGGGAGAGTTGTACGAGCAGTACTTC. The full variable domain, completed using reference TRBV15 and TRBJ2-7, is DAMVIQNPRYQVTQFGKPVTLSCSQTLNHNVMYWYQQKSSQAPKLLFHYYDKDFNNEADTPDNFQSRRPNTSFCFLDIRSPGLGDTAMYLCATGAGELYEQYFGPGTRLTVT.

The chain carries TRBV19 and TRBJ1-1; TRBD1 is a possible D gene (6 bases). CDR3 length: 14 residues. Germline-derived CDR1 and CDR2 are LNHDA and SQIVND (reference sequence). Trimming pared 7 bases from V and 1 base from J, leaving 13 bases between. CDR3: CASTKIGGNTEAFF. In DNA, the CDR3 is TGTGCCAGTACCAAGATAGGGGGGAACACTGAAGCTTTCTTT.

The V call is TRBV9, the J call TRBJ2-3, with 7 nucleotides matching TRBD1. The CDR3 loop spans 15 amino acids. Germline V gene data show CDR1 as SGDLS and CDR2 as YYNGEE. Losses at the gene ends were 1 base for V and 5 bases for J; bases not matched to a gene: 7. The CDR3 loop reads CASSVRPGGEDTQYF. The DNA for the CDR3 is TGTGCCAGCAGCGTAAGACCAGGGGGAGAAGATACGCAGTATTTT.

This clone was seen once. V gene TRBV7-9 combines with J gene TRBJ2-1, with a possible D match to TRBD1 (6 bases). Germline V gene data show CDR1 as SEHNR and CDR2 as FQNEAQ (reference sequence). V lost 5 bases and J 8 bases, leaving 19 bases between the germline ends. The CDR3 length is 15 residues. CDR3 sequence: CASSSEGDPGDEQFF. CDR3 DNA sequence: TGTGCCAGCAGCAGCGAGGGGGACCCCGGCGATGAGCAGTTCTTC.

Written as DNA, the CDR3 is TGTGCCACCAGCAGGGGCAGGGAAAGCAATCAGCCCCAGCATTTT. This translates into CATSRGRESNQPQHF. The chain combines TRBV15 with TRBJ1-5; a weak D match, TRBD1 (5 bases). CDR3 length equals 15 residues. Trimming removed 3 bases from V and 1 base from J, with 10 bases in between. CDR1 is LNHNV, CDR2 YYDKDF, per germline (reference sequence).

This clone was seen once. The chain carries TRBV5-8 and TRBJ1-5; the match to TRBD1 covers 7 bases. Germline trimming cut 7 bases from V and 5 bases from J; bases unmatched to any gene: 9. Germline V gives CDR1 SGHTS, CDR2 YDEGEE. This CDR3 has 14 amino acids. CDR3 DNA sequence: TGTGCCAGCGAATTTGACAGGGTAGATCAGCCCCAGCATTTT. Its protein product is CASEFDRVDQPQHF.

V usage is TRBV11-2 and J usage is TRBJ2-1; 14 bases match TRBD2. The junction had 8 bases not matched to a gene; V was cut back by 7 bases and J by 0 bases. Germline-derived CDR1 and CDR2 are SGHAT and FQNNGV. The CDR3 loop spans 18 amino acids. The CDR3 here is CASIPAGTSGSSYNEQFF. The CDR3 DNA sequence: TGTGCCAGCATCCCGGCCGGGACTAGCGGGAGCTCCTACAATGAGCAGTTCTTC.

The chain combines TRBV27 with TRBJ1-5; D is undetermined. Trimming took 2 bases from V and 7 from J, leaving 15 bases between them. From germline, CDR1 is MNHEY and CDR2 SMNVEV (reference sequence). This CDR3 is built from 15 residues. As DNA, the CDR3 is TGTGCCAGCAGTTTAAATTTCGGGGAGACGCAGCCCCAGCATTTT. It translates to CASSLNFGETQPQHF.

The chain carries TRBV7-2 and TRBJ2-2; 8 positions agree with TRBD1. V lost 5 bases, J lost 1 base, and 6 bases stayed unmatched. The CDR3 covers 16 residues. Germline assignment: CDR1 SGHTA and CDR2 FQGNSA. CDR3: CASSPTGTGNTGELFF. CDR3 coding DNA: TGTGCCAGCAGCCCTACCGGGACAGGGAACACCGGGGAGCTGTTTTTT.

This chain uses TRBV7-2 with TRBJ2-1, with 13 positions matching TRBD2. Germline V gives CDR1 SGHTA, CDR2 FQGNSA. V was pared by 3 bases and J by 7 bases, with 3 bases of the junction left unmatched. The CDR3 consists of 15 residues. This chain's CDR3 is CASSFGLAGENEQFF. CDR3 in DNA: TGTGCCAGCAGCTTCGGACTAGCGGGAGAGAATGAGCAGTTCTTC.

This clone has just one count. V is TRBV5-1 and J is TRBJ2-3, with TRBD1 as a possible D gene (5 bases). V was pared by 4 bases and J by 5 bases, with 14 bases between. The CDR3 loop spans 14 amino acids. Germline V gene sequence: CDR1 SGHRS, CDR2 YFSETQ. The CDR3 bases are TGCGCCAGCAGCGCTACAGCGCAGGGAGATACGCAGTATTTT. Its translation is CASSATAQGDTQYF.

The chain has TRBV2 and TRBJ1-5; D not resolved. The CDR3 is made up of 12 amino acids. Germline CDR1 SNHLY, CDR2 FYNNEI. V lost 2 bases to trimming and J lost 15 bases, with 14 bases between them. The CDR3 region is CASSERGHLPHF. The DNA of the CDR3 is TGTGCCAGCAGTGAACGCGGCCACTTACCGCATTTT.

This rearrangement joins TRBV28 to TRBJ2-5; D may be TRBD1 (6 bases). This CDR3 has 13 residues. V lost 8 bases and J lost 4, with 14 bases in between. Germline values: CDR1 MDHEN, CDR2 SYDVKM. The CDR3 region is CASRPGVPETQYF. CDR3 DNA sequence: TGTGCCAGCCGACCAGGGGTCCCAGAGACCCAGTACTTC.

This chain connects TRBV9 to TRBJ1-2, with TRBD1 identical over 7 bases. This CDR3 spans 15 amino acids. CDR1 is SGDLS, CDR2 YYNGEE, per germline. With 2 bases clipped from V and 1 base from J, the junction kept 5 bases outside the gene matches. CDR3 sequence (DNA): TGTGCCAGCAGCGTCCGTTGGGACAGTAACTATGGCTACACCTTC. Its translation is CASSVRWDSNYGYTF.

The chain combines TRBV12-3 or TRBV12-4 with TRBJ2-7, with D tentatively TRBD1 (6 bases). Trimming left V 6 bases short and J 3 bases short, with 12 bases between. The CDR3 runs 13 residues. CDR3 sequence: CASRSGTYYEQYF. The DNA for the CDR3 is TGTGCCAGCAGGTCCGGGACATACTACGAGCAGTACTTC.

The chain links TRBV5-1 to TRBJ2-3; 8 bases are shared with TRBD1. The CDR3 consists of 16 residues. With V trimmed by 0 bases and J by 5 bases, 8 bases remained unmatched. Per germline, CDR1 SGHRS and CDR2 YFSETQ. The chain's CDR3 is CASSLAEAGGLDTQYF. The CDR3 nucleotides are TGCGCCAGCAGCTTGGCCGAGGCAGGGGGCTTAGATACGCAGTATTTT.

The chain has TRBV5-1 and TRBJ2-1, with TRBD2 identical over 10 bases. In germline, CDR1 is SGHRS, CDR2 YFSETQ. The CDR3 totals 18 residues. Unmatched junction bases numbered 17, after V lost 5 bases and J lost 6 bases. CDR3 in amino acids: CASRPKASGSNKGNEQFF. The CDR3 DNA reads as TGCGCCAGCAGACCCAAGGCTAGCGGGAGTAATAAGGGCAATGAGCAGTTCTTC.

J is TRBJ1-2 and V is TRBV7-8, with D maybe TRBD1 (6 bases). The V end lost 3 bases, the J end lost 2 bases, and 7 bases lay between the germline ends. The germline V gene has CDR1 SGHVS and CDR2 FQNEAQ. The length of the CDR3 is 13 residues. CDR3 residues: CASSFDRNYGYTF. The DNA of the CDR3 is TGTGCCAGCAGCTTTGACAGGAACTATGGCTACACCTTC.

The chain joins TRBV27 to TRBJ2-1; D may be TRBD2 (6 bases). V was trimmed by 7 bases and J by 1 base, leaving 14 bases between them. This CDR3 comprises 15 residues. From germline, CDR1 is MNHEY and CDR2 SMNVEV (reference sequence). The DNA for the CDR3 is TGTGCCAGCACCACCGAGGGGACTTCCTACAATGAGCAGTTCTTC. This codes for CASTTEGTSYNEQFF.